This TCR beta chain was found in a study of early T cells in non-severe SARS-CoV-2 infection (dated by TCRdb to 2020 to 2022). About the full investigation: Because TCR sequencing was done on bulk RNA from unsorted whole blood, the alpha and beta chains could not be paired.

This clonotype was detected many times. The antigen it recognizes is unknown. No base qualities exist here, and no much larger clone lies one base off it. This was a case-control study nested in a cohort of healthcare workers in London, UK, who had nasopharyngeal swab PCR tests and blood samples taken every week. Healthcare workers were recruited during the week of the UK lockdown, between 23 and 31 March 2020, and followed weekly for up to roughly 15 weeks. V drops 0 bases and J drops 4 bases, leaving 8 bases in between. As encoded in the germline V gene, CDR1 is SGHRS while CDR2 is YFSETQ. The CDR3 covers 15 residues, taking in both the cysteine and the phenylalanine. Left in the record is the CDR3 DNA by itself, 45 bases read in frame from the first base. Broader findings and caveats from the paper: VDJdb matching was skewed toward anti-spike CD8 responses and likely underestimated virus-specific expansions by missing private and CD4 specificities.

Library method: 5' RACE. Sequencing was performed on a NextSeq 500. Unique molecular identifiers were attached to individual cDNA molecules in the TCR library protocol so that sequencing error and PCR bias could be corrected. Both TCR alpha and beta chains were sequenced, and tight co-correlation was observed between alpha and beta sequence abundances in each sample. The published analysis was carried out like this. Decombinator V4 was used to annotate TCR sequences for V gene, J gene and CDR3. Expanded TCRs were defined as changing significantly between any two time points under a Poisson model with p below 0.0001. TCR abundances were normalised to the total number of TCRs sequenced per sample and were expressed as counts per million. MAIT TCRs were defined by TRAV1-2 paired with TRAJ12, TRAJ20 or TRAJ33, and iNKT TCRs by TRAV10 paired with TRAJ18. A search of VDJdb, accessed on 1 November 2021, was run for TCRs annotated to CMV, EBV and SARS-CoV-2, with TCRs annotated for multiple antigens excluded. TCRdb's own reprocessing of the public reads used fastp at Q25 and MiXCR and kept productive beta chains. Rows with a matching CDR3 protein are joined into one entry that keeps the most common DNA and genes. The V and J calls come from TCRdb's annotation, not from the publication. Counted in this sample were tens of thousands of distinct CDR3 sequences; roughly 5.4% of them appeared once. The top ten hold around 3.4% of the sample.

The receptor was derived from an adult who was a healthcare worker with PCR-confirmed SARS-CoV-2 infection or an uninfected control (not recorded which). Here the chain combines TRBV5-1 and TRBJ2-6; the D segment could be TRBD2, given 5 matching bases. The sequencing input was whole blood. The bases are TGCGCCAGCAGCTTGGATCCGGGAGGGGCCAACGTCCTGACTTTC. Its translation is CASSLDPGGANVLTF.